These T cell receptor beta chains were read from a single sample in a study of response to subunit inactivated influenza vaccine. TCRdb re-called the RT-PCR reads with MiXCR, one entry per CDR3 protein. The sample holds under 850,000 distinct CDR3 sequences, 15% to 20% seen once. Specimen: PBMCs from blood, collected roughly 5 days after vaccination. The receptors originated from a man between 45 and 60 years old who received an inactivated influenza vaccine. The CDR3 runs from the conserved cysteine through the conserved F or W. D genes are given only for firm matches. The size field is filled for only some rows; it gives once, few, many or a size class.

len | j_gene | d_gene | abundance | v_gene | CDR3aa | CDR3nt
14 | TRBJ1-2 | TRBD1 | few | TRBV27 | CASGQEPPLNGYTF | TGTGCCAGCGGACAGGAACCACCCCTTAATGGCTACACCTTC
15 | TRBJ2-1 | TRBD1 | many | TRBV12-3/TRBV12-4 | CASSPGTGGNNEQFF | TGTGCCAGCAGCCCGGGGACAGGGGGGAACAATGAGCAGTTCTTC
12 | TRBJ1-5 | - | many | TRBV12-3/TRBV12-4 | CAVRDGNQPQHF | TGTGCCGTAAGGGACGGAAATCAGCCCCAGCATTTT
12 | TRBJ2-7 | - | many | TRBV12-3/TRBV12-4 | CASSFEGYEQYF | TGTGCCAGCAGTTTTGAGGGTTACGAGCAGTACTTC
13 | TRBJ2-7 | - | many | TRBV7-9 | CASSLGTFYEQYF | TGTGCCAGCAGTTTGGGCACCTTCTACGAGCAGTACTTC
16 | TRBJ2-1 | TRBD2 | few | TRBV5-5 | CASSLVLRGGLDEQFF | TGTGCCAGCAGCTTGGTTCTGCGGGGGGGCCTGGATGAGCAGTTCTTC
15 | TRBJ2-3 | - | few | TRBV12-3/TRBV12-4 | CASSQKRASTDTQYF | TGTGCCAGCAGTCAAAAGCGGGCAAGCACAGATACGCAGTATTTT
16 | TRBJ2-7 | TRBD1 | - | TRBV6-1 | CASSAGTGVLVYEQYF | TGTGCCAGCAGCGCAGGGACAGGGGTTCTCGTCTACGAGCAGTACTTC
13 | TRBJ1-6 | - | - | TRBV6-5 | CASSYSGDSPLHF | TGTGCCAGCAGTTACTCGGGAGATTCACCCCTCCACTTT
13 | TRBJ2-2 | - | - | TRBV20-1 | CSARRPNTGELFF | TGCAGTGCTAGGCGGCCGAACACCGGGGAGCTGTTTTTT
15 | TRBJ2-7 | - | few | TRBV6-1 | CASSEGPRGVYEQYF | TGTGCCAGCAGTGAGGGTCCCAGGGGGGTCTACGAGCAGTACTTC
15 | TRBJ2-5 | TRBD2 | - | TRBV7-9 | CASSLWTSGSETQYF | TGTGCCAGCAGCCTCTGGACTAGCGGCTCCGAGACCCAGTACTTC
16 | TRBJ2-5 | - | few | TRBV7-2 | CASSLSLLAHQETQYF | TGTGCCAGCAGCTTATCCCTGCTAGCACATCAAGAGACCCAGTACTTC
13 | TRBJ2-1 | - | few | TRBV12-3/TRBV12-4 | CASSPHPLGAQFF | TGTGCCAGCAGTCCACACCCGTTGGGGGCCCAGTTCTTC
14 | TRBJ2-7 | TRBD1 | few | TRBV20-1 | CSAGGGQGKDEQYF | TGCAGTGCTGGAGGAGGACAGGGAAAGGACGAGCAGTACTTC
16 | TRBJ2-1 | TRBD2 | - | TRBV29-1 | CSAYWRGSPRYNEQFF | TGCAGCGCCTACTGGCGGGGGTCACCGAGGTACAATGAGCAGTTCTTC
14 | TRBJ2-7 | - | many | TRBV9 | CASSASTPPYEQYF | TGTGCCAGCAGCGCTAGCACTCCTCCCTACGAGCAGTACTTC
17 | TRBJ2-3 | TRBD2 | many | TRBV5-6 | CASSSGLAGGSTDTQYF | TGTGCCAGCAGCTCGGGACTAGCGGGAGGGAGCACAGATACGCAGTATTTT
15 | TRBJ2-5 | - | few | TRBV15 | CATSRDRVGWETQYF | TGTGCCACCAGCAGAGATAGGGTCGGTTGGGAGACCCAGTACTTC
15 | TRBJ1-6 | TRBD1 | - | TRBV20-1 | CSARDPGTGTFPLHF | TGCAGTGCTAGAGATCCAGGGACAGGGACCTTTCCCCTCCACTTT
13 | TRBJ1-1 | - | few | TRBV7-9 | CASSRGTDSEAFF | TGTGCCAGCAGCCGCGGCACTGACAGTGAAGCTTTCTTT
17 | TRBJ2-1 | TRBD2 | few | TRBV7-6 | CASSSGTSALPGNEQFF | TGTGCCAGCAGCTCGGGGACTAGCGCCCTTCCGGGAAATGAGCAGTTCTTC
13 | TRBJ1-1 | - | - | TRBV7-9 | CASSLATEGRPFF | TGTGCCAGCAGCTTAGCAACTGAGGGGAGGCCTTTCTTT
14 | TRBJ2-3 | TRBD2 | few | TRBV6-2/TRBV6-3 | CASSPLARFSPKYF | TGTGCCAGCAGTCCACTAGCGAGATTTAGCCCGAAGTATTTT
14 | TRBJ2-2 | TRBD2 | - | TRBV7-2 | CASREAGVTGELFF | TGTGCCAGCAGGGAAGCGGGAGTCACCGGGGAGCTGTTTTTT
16 | TRBJ2-5 | TRBD2 | few | TRBV4-3 | CASSQDQLAGAETQYF | TGCGCCAGCAGCCAAGATCAGCTAGCGGGGGCGGAGACCCAGTACTTC
16 | TRBJ1-6 | - | - | TRBV2 | CASSDETTVINSPLHF | TGTGCCAGCAGCGACGAGACGACAGTAATTAATTCACCCCTCCACTTT
13 | TRBJ2-7 | - | - | TRBV5-4 | CASSRDPQYEQYF | TGTGCCAGCAGCCGGGACCCCCAGTACGAGCAGTACTTC
14 | TRBJ2-1 | - | many | TRBV29-1 | CSVGPGLREDEQFF | TGCAGCGTTGGCCCGGGTTTGAGGGAAGATGAGCAGTTCTTC
14 | TRBJ2-1 | TRBD2 | many | TRBV20-1 | CSSRGEGPGNEQFF | TGCAGCTCTCGGGGGGAGGGCCCGGGCAATGAGCAGTTCTTC
18 | TRBJ2-2 | - | - | TRBV4-2 | CASSQDWGQLANTGELFF | TGTGCCAGCAGCCAAGATTGGGGTCAGCTCGCGAACACCGGGGAGCTGTTTTTT
14 | TRBJ1-3 | - | few | TRBV10-3 | CAIEQGWSGNTIYF | TGTGCCATCGAGCAGGGATGGTCTGGAAACACCATATATTTT
15 | TRBJ1-1 | - | many | TRBV12-3/TRBV12-4 | CASSWELGMNTEAFF | TGTGCCAGCAGTTGGGAGTTGGGAATGAACACTGAAGCTTTCTTT
16 | TRBJ2-5 | - | - | TRBV4-1 | CASSPLATGTQETQYF | TGCGCCAGCAGCCCCCTCGCTACTGGGACCCAAGAGACCCAGTACTTC
15 | TRBJ1-5 | - | - | TRBV6-2/TRBV6-3 | CASSSAVISNQPQHF | TGTGCCAGCAGTTCCGCAGTAATTAGCAATCAGCCCCAGCATTTT
13 | TRBJ1-1 | - | many | TRBV10-3 | CAIRGHLNTEAFF | TGTGCCATCAGGGGACATCTGAACACTGAAGCTTTCTTT
15 | TRBJ2-7 | - | - | TRBV12-3/TRBV12-4 | CASSLALRYGYEQYF | TGTGCCAGCAGTTTAGCGCTGAGATACGGCTACGAGCAGTACTTC
13 | TRBJ1-5 | - | few | TRBV20-1 | CSASTDSNQPQHF | TGCAGTGCGAGTACAGATAGCAATCAGCCCCAGCATTTT
13 | TRBJ2-1 | - | - | TRBV7-2 | CASSLGVSGEQFF | TGTGCCAGCAGCTTAGGTGTGTCGGGTGAGCAGTTCTTC
14 | TRBJ1-1 | - | many | TRBV9 | CASSVVQQSTEAFF | TGTGCCAGCAGCGTAGTCCAGCAGAGCACTGAAGCTTTCTTT
13 | TRBJ1-1 | - | many | TRBV4-1 | CASSHAGITEAFF | TGCGCCAGCAGCCACGCAGGGATTACTGAAGCTTTCTTT
19 | TRBJ2-6 | TRBD1 | - | TRBV5-1 | CASSLVLGQGTSGANVLTF | TGCGCCAGCAGCTTGGTTCTGGGACAGGGGACCTCTGGGGCCAACGTCCTGACTTTC
13 | TRBJ2-7 | - | - | TRBV6-2/TRBV6-3 | CASSDGAPYEQYF | TGTGCCAGCAGCGACGGGGCCCCATACGAGCAGTACTTC
16 | TRBJ1-2 | - | - | TRBV29-1 | CSVVGDAVGSNYGYTF | TGCAGCGTTGTTGGGGACGCCGTCGGATCTAACTATGGCTACACCTTC
15 | TRBJ1-4 | - | - | TRBV7-6 | CASSLALGRNEKLFF | TGTGCCAGCAGCTTAGCGCTAGGCCGAAATGAAAAACTGTTTTTT
15 | TRBJ1-5 | - | - | TRBV7-2 | CASSHRTVSNQPQHF | TGTGCCAGCAGCCACAGGACAGTTAGCAATCAGCCCCAGCATTTT
15 | TRBJ1-1 | TRBD1 | - | TRBV9 | CASSAQRDRNTEAFF | TGTGCCAGCAGCGCCCAACGGGACAGAAACACTGAAGCTTTCTTT
14 | TRBJ2-7 | - | - | TRBV18 | CASSPPAQGSEQYF | TGTGCCAGCTCACCACCGGCACAGGGCTCCGAGCAGTACTTC
13 | TRBJ1-2 | TRBD1 | few | TRBV6-1 | CASSLDRLSGYTF | TGTGCCAGCAGCCTGGACAGGTTATCTGGCTACACCTTC
16 | TRBJ2-5 | - | few | TRBV21-1 | CASSKSSEDYLKTQYF | TGTGCCAGCAGCAAAAGTTCGGAGGACTACCTCAAGACCCAGTACTTC
13 | TRBJ2-3 | - | - | TRBV29-1 | CSVEFSSTDTQYF | TGCAGCGTTGAATTTAGCTCCACAGATACGCAGTATTTT
14 | TRBJ1-3 | - | few | TRBV4-3 | CASSQEGLGDTIYF | TGCGCCAGCAGCCAAGAGGGGTTAGGGGACACCATATATTTT
13 | TRBJ2-5 | - | - | TRBV29-1 | CSVVAQKKETQYF | TGCAGCGTTGTTGCACAGAAAAAAGAGACCCAGTACTTC
18 | TRBJ1-1 | TRBD1 | many | TRBV12-3/TRBV12-4 | CASSFGQGGREGHTEAFF | TGTGCCAGCAGTTTCGGACAGGGGGGTAGGGAAGGGCACACTGAAGCTTTCTTT
14 | TRBJ2-3 | - | few | TRBV20-1 | CSARGGGTTDTQYF | TGCAGTGCTAGGGGAGGGGGGACCACAGATACGCAGTATTTT